These 10 T cell receptor beta chains were all obtained from the same sample, sequenced in a study of T cell clones after liver transplantation. The table came from immunoSEQ multiplex PCR; TCRdb's copy has only in-frame clones and leaves some out. The repertoire holds roughly 55,000 clones, with 55% to 85% as singletons. Material: CD4+ T cells from blood, obtained 54 months after liver transplant. The origin of the receptors is a human patient who received a liver transplant. The graft donor may have contributed some T cells.

The chain is built from TRBV5-4 and TRBJ2-7, with D possibly TRBD2 on 6 matching bases. The length of the CDR3 is 13 residues. Germline V lookup: CDR1 SGHNT, CDR2 YYREEE (reference sequence). V was trimmed by 2 bases and J by 5 bases, leaving 11 bases between them. CDR3 loop: CASSFRGFDEQYF. CDR3 nucleotides: TGTGCCAGCAGCTTCCGGGGGTTCGACGAGCAGTACTTC.

CDR3 amino acids: CASSYSGGQETQYF. The CDR3 DNA sequence: TGTGCCAGCAGTTACTCCGGGGGGCAAGAGACCCAGTACTTC. The genes are TRBV6-5 and TRBJ2-5; TRBD2 aligns across 7 bases. The CDR3 consists of 14 residues. Germline V gene lookup returns CDR1 MNHEY and CDR2 SVGAGI. With V trimmed by 0 bases and J by 2 bases, 0 bases remained unmatched.

This chain links TRBV6-6 with TRBJ1-2, with 10 positions matching TRBD1. V shed 5 bases, J shed 2 bases, and the junction held 5 bases outside the gene matches. Germline CDR1 and CDR2: MNHNY and SVGAGI (reference sequence). The CDR3 length is 15 residues. The DNA of the CDR3 is TGTGCCAGCAGTCCACCGGGACAGGGGAACTATGGCTACACCTTC. Protein product: CASSPPGQGNYGYTF.

In regard to this clone: One end of the junction varies from germline; a read error may be responsible. The chain joins TRBV7-7 to TRBJ2-5; D possibly corresponds to TRBD2 (5 bases). Germline-derived CDR1 and CDR2 are SSHAT and FNYEAQ (reference sequence). There are 14 residues in the CDR3. CDR3 region: CASSLGSGQETQYF. CDR3 nucleotide sequence: TGTGCTAGCAGCTTAGGAAGCGGCCAAGAGACCCAGTACTTC.

The chain has TRBV18 and TRBJ2-2, with 10 bases matching TRBD2. J was trimmed by 2 bases and V by 3 bases; bases with no gene match: 3. The germline CDR1 and CDR2 sequences are KGHSH and LQKENI. This CDR3 is built from 16 residues. The CDR3 is CASSPPSGGNTGELFF. The DNA of the CDR3 is TGTGCCAGCTCACCGCCTAGCGGGGGAAACACCGGGGAGCTGTTTTTT.

The rearrangement links TRBV6-5 to TRBJ1-2, with D uncertain. CDR1 and CDR2 from the germline V gene are MNHEY and SVGAGI. Trimming cost V 5 bases and J 4 bases, with 8 bases left between them. The CDR3 covers 12 residues. In DNA form, the CDR3 reads TGTGCCAGCAGTGAGGGAGCCTATGGCTACACCTTC. Translating gives CASSEGAYGYTF.

The chain links TRBV25-1 to TRBJ2-5; TRBD1 matches 9 bases. This CDR3 region has 15 residues. CDR1 MGHDK and CDR2 SYGVNS come from the germline V gene. V was clipped by 1 base and J by 4 bases; unmatched bases: 4. The CDR3 DNA reads TGTGCCAGCAGTGAATTCAGGACAGGGGTAGAGACCCAGTACTTC. This encodes CASSEFRTGVETQYF.

The chain uses TRBV28 and TRBJ2-3, with D uncertain. The length of the CDR3 is 15 residues. The ends were cut back, 4 bases at V and 3 bases at J, with 14 bases in the middle. CDR1 and CDR2 (germline): MDHEN, SYDVKM. CDR3 in DNA: TGTGCCAGCAGTTCTTATCGGGTACTTACAGATACGCAGTATTTT. Translating it yields CASSSYRVLTDTQYF.

The chain couples TRBV6-6 to TRBJ2-2; D possibly corresponds to TRBD1 (5 bases). The CDR3 length is 15 residues. V lost 0 bases and J lost 6, with 11 bases in between. CDR1 is MNHNY and CDR2 is SVGAGI in the germline V gene (reference sequence). CDR3 residues: CASSYSAGMPGELFF. CDR3 in DNA: TGTGCCAGCAGTTACTCGGCAGGGATGCCCGGGGAGCTGTTTTTT.

This chain uses TRBV7-8 with TRBJ1-4; TRBD1 is a possible D gene (5 bases). Germline CDR1 reads SGHVS; CDR2 reads FQNEAQ. The V gene lost 5 bases and the J gene lost 5 bases, with 18 bases spanning the gap. The length of the CDR3 is 16 residues. Here the CDR3 DNA reads TGTGCCAGCAGCGCCGACTCAGGAAGGACAAATGAAAAACTGTTTTTT. Protein: CASSADSGRTNEKLFF.